This T cell receptor (beta chain) came from a study of T-cell memory formation after mild COVID-19. General study points: A second wave expanding day 15 to 37 was CD4+-biased; contracting clones were balanced.

This clonotype was seen a few times. The target antigen is unknown. TCRdb passed the 5' RACE reads through MiXCR, listing each CDR3 protein once. The sample holds 340,000 or so distinct CDR3 sequences, roughly 13% seen once. The CDR3 has 15 residues. Germline assignment: CDR1 LGHDT and CDR2 YNNKEL (reference sequence). V shed 1 base and J 7 bases; nucleotides not matched to a gene: 9. Specimen: PBMCs or a T cell subset sorted from them (not recorded which). This sequence was found in a man younger than 35 who had mild COVID-19 (a few samples of this study predate the infection). Cell type and time point are not known. The chain carries TRBV3-1 and TRBJ2-7, with 8 bases matching TRBD1. For the CDR3, the DNA is TGTGCCAGCAGCCAAGGCGCGACAGGGGCATGGGAGCAGTACTTC. Amino acid sequence: CASSQGATGAWEQYF.